This is a list of T cell receptor beta chains from one sample in a study of Ad26.COV2.S vaccination and SARS-CoV-2 variants. Profiled with immunoSEQ multiplex PCR; TCRdb holds only in-frame clones, not every one. The sample includes approximately 350,000 clones, about 83% of them seen just once. The sequences come from peripheral blood, collected in a trial of Ad26.COV2.S vaccine versus placebo. The receptors were sampled from a person aged 18-65 years who received the Ad26.COV2.S COVID-19 vaccine or a placebo. CDR3s include the opening cysteine and the closing phenylalanine or tryptophan. D genes are given only for firm matches. Size tells how often a clone was seen (once, few, many) or the class of an expanded clone, and some rows leave it out.

d_gene: TRBD1; abundance: .; j_gene: TRBJ2-5; v_gene: TRBV7-2; CDR3nt: TGTGCCAGCAGCTTGCCCAGGGGGACAGTACAAGAGACCCAGTACTTC; CDR3aa: CASSLPRGTVQETQYF
d_gene: .; abundance: .; j_gene: TRBJ1-1; v_gene: TRBV27; CDR3nt: TGTGCCAGCAGGGGTTTTCATTCGGACGGGAGGAACACTGAAGCTTTCTTT; CDR3aa: CASRGFHSDGRNTEAFF
d_gene: .; abundance: .; j_gene: TRBJ2-7; v_gene: TRBV12-5; CDR3nt: TGTGCTAGTGCCCCGAAGGGGGGGGCCTACGAGCAGTACTTC; CDR3aa: CASAPKGGAYEQYF
d_gene: .; abundance: .; j_gene: TRBJ1-1; v_gene: TRBV7-2; CDR3nt: TGTGCCAGCAGCTCCAGGGCCGGCAACACTGAAGCTTTCTTT; CDR3aa: CASSSRAGNTEAFF
d_gene: TRBD2; abundance: .; j_gene: TRBJ2-1; v_gene: TRBV3-1/TRBV3-2; CDR3nt: TGTGCCAGCAGCCGTCCAGGCGGGGGATGGAATGAGCAGTTCTTC; CDR3aa: CASSRPGGGWNEQFF
d_gene: .; abundance: .; j_gene: TRBJ2-7; v_gene: TRBV6-2/TRBV6-3; CDR3nt: TGTGCCAGCAGTGCCCGGGACTGGCCCTACGAGCAGTACTTC; CDR3aa: CASSARDWPYEQYF
d_gene: .; abundance: .; j_gene: TRBJ1-1; v_gene: TRBV12-3/TRBV12-4; CDR3nt: TGTGCCAGCAGAGCAGGGGAAACTGAAGCTTTCTTT; CDR3aa: CASRAGETEAFF
d_gene: .; abundance: few; j_gene: TRBJ2-1; v_gene: TRBV18; CDR3nt: TGTGCCAGCTCACCATACGTAAGCTCCTACAATGAGCAGTTCTTC; CDR3aa: CASSPYVSSYNEQFF
d_gene: TRBD1; abundance: .; j_gene: TRBJ2-7; v_gene: TRBV14; CDR3nt: TGTGCCAGCAGCCCGGGACAGAGTTGGGTGCAGTACTTC; CDR3aa: CASSPGQSWVQYF
d_gene: .; abundance: .; j_gene: TRBJ2-3; v_gene: TRBV2; CDR3nt: TGTGCCAGCAAAGTGAACCCGGCAGATACGCAGTATTTT; CDR3aa: CASKVNPADTQYF
d_gene: .; abundance: .; j_gene: TRBJ2-7; v_gene: TRBV5-1; CDR3nt: TGCGCCAGCAGCTCCGGGACTGCTGACTACGAGCAGTACTTC; CDR3aa: CASSSGTADYEQYF
d_gene: .; abundance: .; j_gene: TRBJ1-2; v_gene: TRBV4-1; CDR3nt: TGCGCCAGCAGCCAAGATGGGGTTCCGTATAACTATGGCTACACCTTC; CDR3aa: CASSQDGVPYNYGYTF
d_gene: .; abundance: .; j_gene: TRBJ1-2; v_gene: TRBV29-1; CDR3nt: TGCAGCGACCTACCGGGCCACCACTATGGCTACACCTTC; CDR3aa: CSDLPGHHYGYTF
d_gene: TRBD1; abundance: .; j_gene: TRBJ1-5; v_gene: TRBV28; CDR3nt: TGTGCCAGCAGGGGGACAGCGTATCAGCCCCAGCATTTT; CDR3aa: CASRGTAYQPQHF
d_gene: .; abundance: .; j_gene: TRBJ2-4; v_gene: TRBV21-1; CDR3nt: TGTGCCAGCAGCAGTATGACAGGAGACAAAAACATTCAGTACTTC; CDR3aa: CASSSMTGDKNIQYF
d_gene: .; abundance: .; j_gene: TRBJ2-3; v_gene: TRBV9; CDR3nt: TGTGCCAGCAGCGTAGGGAGAGTTCAAGAAGGAGATACGCAGTATTTT; CDR3aa: CASSVGRVQEGDTQYF
d_gene: .; abundance: .; j_gene: TRBJ1-1; v_gene: TRBV5-1; CDR3nt: TGCGCCAGCAGCTTGGAGACAAGCACTGAAGCTTTCTTT; CDR3aa: CASSLETSTEAFF
d_gene: .; abundance: .; j_gene: TRBJ1-3; v_gene: TRBV30; CDR3nt: TGTGCCTGGAGTGTACTCCCCCTCTCTGGAAACACCATATATTTT; CDR3aa: CAWSVLPLSGNTIYF
d_gene: TRBD2; abundance: .; j_gene: TRBJ2-1; v_gene: TRBV4-1; CDR3nt: TGCGCCAGCAGCCAGAGACTAGCGGGGGCCTCCTACAATGAGCAGTTCTTC; CDR3aa: CASSQRLAGASYNEQFF
d_gene: .; abundance: .; j_gene: TRBJ1-2; v_gene: TRBV4-2; CDR3nt: TGTGCCAGCAGCCCAGGACAGACGAACTATGGCTACACCTTC; CDR3aa: CASSPGQTNYGYTF
d_gene: .; abundance: .; j_gene: TRBJ1-1; v_gene: TRBV12-3/TRBV12-4; CDR3nt: TGTGCCAGCAGTCCCATAAAGGGCACTGAAGCTTTCTTT; CDR3aa: CASSPIKGTEAFF
d_gene: .; abundance: .; j_gene: TRBJ2-7; v_gene: TRBV2; CDR3nt: TGTGCCAGCAGTGCCTCGGGCTACGAGCAGTACTTC; CDR3aa: CASSASGYEQYF
d_gene: TRBD2; abundance: .; j_gene: TRBJ2-1; v_gene: TRBV10-3; CDR3nt: TGTGCCATCAGTGAGACTAGCGGGCCCTACAATGAGCAGTTCTTC; CDR3aa: CAISETSGPYNEQFF
d_gene: TRBD2; abundance: once; j_gene: TRBJ2-3; v_gene: TRBV4-2; CDR3nt: TGTGCCAGCAGGGGACCTAGCGGGAGGGCCGGGGATACGCAGTATTTT; CDR3aa: CASRGPSGRAGDTQYF
d_gene: .; abundance: .; j_gene: TRBJ1-6; v_gene: TRBV5-1; CDR3nt: TGCGCCAGCAGCTTGTCGGGGTATAATTCACCCCTCCACTTT; CDR3aa: CASSLSGYNSPLHF
d_gene: .; abundance: .; j_gene: TRBJ2-7; v_gene: TRBV19; CDR3nt: TGTGCCAGTAGTATCGCGCCAAATGCCTACGAGCAGTACTTC; CDR3aa: CASSIAPNAYEQYF
d_gene: .; abundance: .; j_gene: TRBJ1-5; v_gene: TRBV6-2/TRBV6-3; CDR3nt: TGTGCCAGCAGTCGGGCCGGGGATAGCAATCAGCCCCAGCATTTT; CDR3aa: CASSRAGDSNQPQHF
d_gene: TRBD2; abundance: .; j_gene: TRBJ2-7; v_gene: TRBV19; CDR3nt: TGTGCCAGTAGTGCGGGAGAGACCTACGAGCAGTACTTC; CDR3aa: CASSAGETYEQYF
d_gene: TRBD1; abundance: .; j_gene: TRBJ1-3; v_gene: TRBV19; CDR3nt: TGTGCCAGTGGCGGACAGGGAGGAAACACCATATATTTT; CDR3aa: CASGGQGGNTIYF
d_gene: .; abundance: once; j_gene: TRBJ2-1; v_gene: TRBV9; CDR3nt: TGTGCCAGCAGCTGGGGAGGGCGGGACAGACCCTACAATGAGCAGTTCTTC; CDR3aa: CASSWGGRDRPYNEQFF
d_gene: .; abundance: .; j_gene: TRBJ2-5; v_gene: TRBV14; CDR3nt: TGTGCCAGCAGCCGAACAGGGTTGAGGAAGACCCAGTACTTC; CDR3aa: CASSRTGLRKTQYF
d_gene: .; abundance: .; j_gene: TRBJ1-2; v_gene: TRBV6-5; CDR3nt: TGTGCCAGCAGTTACTCGGGGGTCTATGGCTACACCTTC; CDR3aa: CASSYSGVYGYTF
d_gene: .; abundance: .; j_gene: TRBJ1-3; v_gene: TRBV24-1; CDR3nt: TGTGCCACCAGTACCGGCCTAACTAGACACAAGGACGGAAACACCATATATTTT; CDR3aa: CATSTGLTRHKDGNTIYF
d_gene: .; abundance: .; j_gene: TRBJ1-6; v_gene: TRBV5-4; CDR3nt: TGTGCCAGCAGCTTGGATGAAGAATCACCCCTCCACTTT; CDR3aa: CASSLDEESPLHF
d_gene: .; abundance: .; j_gene: TRBJ1-1; v_gene: TRBV24-1; CDR3nt: TGTGCCACCAGTACCCCAGGGAACACTGAAGCTTTCTTT; CDR3aa: CATSTPGNTEAFF
d_gene: .; abundance: .; j_gene: TRBJ2-5; v_gene: TRBV7-3; CDR3nt: TGTGCCAGCAGCTTAAATAATGCGGGGAGTCGCCAAGAGACCCAGTACTTC; CDR3aa: CASSLNNAGSRQETQYF
d_gene: .; abundance: .; j_gene: TRBJ2-1; v_gene: TRBV5-6; CDR3nt: TGTGCCAGCACCCCTCGTGTTTTTAACAATGAGCAGTTCTTC; CDR3aa: CASTPRVFNNEQFF
d_gene: .; abundance: .; j_gene: TRBJ1-2; v_gene: TRBV27; CDR3nt: TGTGCCAGCAGTTTGCGTCGGGGGGCACGGGGGATGGACTATGGCTACACCTTC; CDR3aa: CASSLRRGARGMDYGYTF
d_gene: .; abundance: .; j_gene: TRBJ1-1; v_gene: TRBV14; CDR3nt: TGTGCCAGCAGCCAAGGGGCGTACTGGAACACTGAAGCTTTCTTT; CDR3aa: CASSQGAYWNTEAFF
d_gene: TRBD2; abundance: .; j_gene: TRBJ2-3; v_gene: TRBV2; CDR3nt: TGTGCCAGCGGGAGGGATTTTACTTATACGCAGTATTTT; CDR3aa: CASGRDFTYTQYF
d_gene: .; abundance: once; j_gene: TRBJ2-3; v_gene: TRBV4-2; CDR3nt: TGTGCCAGCAGCCAAAGGGTGGGGGGCGTCATTTATTTT; CDR3aa: CASSQRVGGVIYF
d_gene: .; abundance: .; j_gene: TRBJ2-3; v_gene: TRBV6-2/TRBV6-3; CDR3nt: TGTGCCAGCAGTTCCCCCAATCCTCGGGTAGATACGCAGTATTTT; CDR3aa: CASSSPNPRVDTQYF
d_gene: .; abundance: .; j_gene: TRBJ1-3; v_gene: TRBV10-2; CDR3nt: TGCGCCAGCAGCGGGCGCGGGTGGTGGCCTGGAAACACCATATATTTT; CDR3aa: CASSGRGWWPGNTIYF
d_gene: .; abundance: .; j_gene: TRBJ1-5; v_gene: TRBV6-5; CDR3nt: TGTGCCAGCCGTCTCCAGGGGACTAGCAATCAGCCCCAGCATTTT; CDR3aa: CASRLQGTSNQPQHF
d_gene: TRBD1; abundance: .; j_gene: TRBJ2-7; v_gene: TRBV5-4; CDR3nt: TGTGCCAGCAGCACAGGGGGCGGTAGGAACGAGCAGTACTTC; CDR3aa: CASSTGGGRNEQYF
d_gene: .; abundance: .; j_gene: TRBJ1-4; v_gene: TRBV5-1; CDR3nt: TGCGCCAGCAGCTCCTCAGGGAATGCTAATGAAAAACTGTTTTTT; CDR3aa: CASSSSGNANEKLFF
d_gene: .; abundance: few; j_gene: TRBJ2-2; v_gene: TRBV7-3; CDR3nt: TGTGCCAGCAGCTCCTTCGGAGGGGAGCTGTTTTTT; CDR3aa: CASSSFGGELFF
d_gene: .; abundance: .; j_gene: TRBJ2-3; v_gene: TRBV6-6; CDR3nt: TGTGCCAGCAGTTATCAGGGCACAGATACGCAGTATTTT; CDR3aa: CASSYQGTDTQYF
d_gene: TRBD1; abundance: .; j_gene: TRBJ1-2; v_gene: TRBV30; CDR3nt: TGTGCCTGGAGTGTTACTGTAGGGGGCATAGACGGCTACACCTTC; CDR3aa: CAWSVTVGGIDGYTF
d_gene: TRBD1; abundance: .; j_gene: TRBJ1-5; v_gene: TRBV7-8; CDR3nt: TGTGCCAGCAGCTCAGGACAGGGATCGAGGCAGCCCCAGCATTTT; CDR3aa: CASSSGQGSRQPQHF
d_gene: .; abundance: .; j_gene: TRBJ2-7; v_gene: TRBV6-5; CDR3nt: TGTGCCAGCAGTTACTCGAGAAGAGTTAAGATCGACGAGCAGTACTTC; CDR3aa: CASSYSRRVKIDEQYF
d_gene: TRBD1; abundance: .; j_gene: TRBJ2-1; v_gene: TRBV28; CDR3nt: TGTGCCAGCAGTTTATCGGGGACAGGGCTAGACTACAATGAGCAGTTCTTC; CDR3aa: CASSLSGTGLDYNEQFF
d_gene: .; abundance: .; j_gene: TRBJ2-5; v_gene: TRBV7-9; CDR3nt: TGTGCCAGCAGCCGATTCGAAGAGACCCAGTACTTC; CDR3aa: CASSRFEETQYF
d_gene: TRBD2; abundance: .; j_gene: TRBJ2-1; v_gene: TRBV10-3; CDR3nt: TGTGCCATCCAAGAAGGAGCGGGAGGGCTCTCCTACAATGAGCAGTTCTTC; CDR3aa: CAIQEGAGGLSYNEQFF